Each of the 26 T cell receptor beta chains below was sequenced from the same sample in a study of blood T cells in healthy people across ages (dated by TCRdb to the mid-2010s). Library preparation used 5' RACE. The sequencer listed for this sample is Illumina HiSeq 2500. A second about 7 to 12 cycle PCR used a sample-barcoded 5' primer and a J-beta primer mix. TCRdb trimmed public reads at Q25 via fastp, called clones via MiXCR and kept in-frame beta chains. Under each unique CDR3 protein, matching rows form one entry showing the most common genes and DNA. The sample profile shows about 970,000 distinct CDR3 sequences; roughly 51% of them were found once. Jointly, the top ten make up roughly 23% of the sample. Sequencing used blood. The source is a woman aged 60 to 75 in good health.

This chain links TRBV20-1 with TRBJ2-7; 10 nucleotides line up with TRBD2. CDR1 DFQATT and CDR2 SNEGSKA come from the germline V gene (reference sequence). V lost 6 bases and J lost 2; bases outside the gene matches: 7. The CDR3 is 14 amino acids. The CDR3 is CSASTLAGAYEQYF. CDR3 in DNA: TGCAGTGCCTCGACCCTAGCGGGAGCCTACGAGCAGTACTTC.

V is TRBV29-1 and J is TRBJ2-3; D might be TRBD1 (5 bases). Trimming cost V 4 bases and J 3 bases, with 11 bases left between them. Germline V lookup: CDR1 SQVTM, CDR2 ANQGSEA. This CDR3 contains 13 residues. DNA for the CDR3: TGCAGCGTTGGGATAAGGGGTACAGATACGCAGTATTTT. The encoded protein is CSVGIRGTDTQYF.

The sample holds a few counts of this clonotype. This rearrangement joins TRBV20-1 to TRBJ2-4; 10 positions agree with TRBD2. The J call may be in error: the DNA end matches TRBJ2-7 better. Germline lookup yields CDR1 DFQATT and CDR2 SNEGSKA (reference sequence). The CDR3 loop spans 15 amino acids. The DNA of the CDR3 is TGCAGTGCTCCAAAGCTAGCGGGAGTCGCCTCCGAGCAGTACTTC. It encodes CSAPKLAGVASEQYF.

This clonotype was detected ten times or more. CDR3 nucleotides: TGCAGTGCTAGAGATCGTCCCGCGGGAGGGCCCTACAATGAGCAGTTCTTC. This gives the protein CSARDRPAGGPYNEQFF. V gene TRBV20-1 combines with J gene TRBJ2-1; 9 positions match TRBD2. The CDR3 totals 17 residues. Per the germline V gene, CDR1 is DFQATT and CDR2 is SNEGSKA (reference sequence). V lost 0 bases to trimming and J lost 2 bases; unmatched junction nucleotides: 8.

The chain carries TRBV30 and TRBJ1-2, with TRBD1 as a possible D gene (6 bases). Trimming removed 4 bases from V and 8 bases from J, with 17 bases in between. CDR3 length: 13 residues. Germline CDR1 and CDR2: GTSNPN and SVGIG (reference sequence). The CDR3 spells CAWTIQGTWGYTF. The CDR3 DNA sequence: TGTGCCTGGACGATACAGGGAACTTGGGGCTACACCTTC.

This CDR3 is CASSPPRRRETQFF. CDR3 bases: TGTGCCAGCAGCCCCCCCCGGCGGAGAGAGACCCAGTTCTTC. This rearrangement joins TRBV5-5 to TRBJ2-1; no definite D call. Looked up from germline, CDR1 is SGHKS and CDR2 is YYEKEE (reference sequence). CDR3 length equals 14 residues. Deletions cut 4 bases from V and 13 bases from J, with 21 bases between.

V gene TRBV12-3 or TRBV12-4 combines with J gene TRBJ2-7; 13 bases are a match to TRBD2. Gene TRBJ2-4 matches the end of the DNA better, so the J call may be wrong. The CDR3 is 16 amino acids. Written as DNA, the CDR3 is TGTGCCAGCAGTTTTATACTAGCGGGAGGGGTGAACATTCAGTACTTC. Residues: CASSFILAGGVNIQYF.

The CDR3 DNA reads TGTGCCAGCAGTGAGGCAGGGGGCGGATATACGCAGTATTTT. Encoded protein: CASSEAGGGYTQYF. The V call is TRBV25-1, the J call TRBJ2-3, with 8 bases that match TRBD1. The CDR3 loop spans 14 amino acids. Germline V gene sequence: CDR1 MGHDK, CDR2 SYGVNS. V shed 3 bases and J 7 bases; nucleotides not matched to a gene: 6.

This rearrangement joins TRBV6-5 to TRBJ2-7; 7 nucleotides agree with TRBD1. CDR3 length equals 14 residues. The germline CDR1 and CDR2 sequences are MNHEY and SVGAGI. Trimming cost V 5 bases and J 4 bases; bases outside gene matches: 8. The CDR3 region is CASSPRGRVYEQYF. As DNA, the CDR3 is TGTGCCAGCAGTCCTAGGGGGCGCGTATACGAGCAGTACTTC.

J is TRBJ2-7 and V is TRBV29-1; D not resolved. The germline CDR1 and CDR2 sequences are SQVTM and ANQGSEA. Trimming took 5 bases from V and 0 from J, leaving 8 bases between them. CDR3 length: 12 amino acids. The CDR3: CSVREISYEQYF. DNA for the CDR3: TGCAGCGTTAGGGAAATCTCCTACGAGCAGTACTTC.

The V and J genes are TRBV5-1 and TRBJ1-1; a weak D match, TRBD1 (5 bases). The germline gives CDR1 SGHRS, CDR2 YFSETQ. Trimming shortened V by 0 bases and J by 6 bases, and 12 bases separated the two germline ends. The CDR3 is 14 residues long. The CDR3 is CASSLASGSAEAFF. The CDR3, as DNA: TGCGCCAGCAGCTTGGCGTCAGGGAGCGCTGAAGCTTTCTTT.

The rearrangement uses TRBV20-1 and TRBJ2-7, with TRBD2 identical over 9 bases. The germline CDR1 and CDR2 sequences are DFQATT and SNEGSKA (reference sequence). The length of the CDR3 is 15 residues. Unmatched junction bases numbered 6, after V lost 0 bases and J lost 3 bases. In nucleotides, the CDR3 is TGCAGTGCTAGAGATTTACCTAGCGGGGTCTACGAGCAGTACTTC. This codes for CSARDLPSGVYEQYF.

J is TRBJ1-5 and V is TRBV6-2 or TRBV6-3, with TRBD2 as a possible D gene (6 bases). The DNA end is more similar to TRBJ2-3, so the J call may be wrong. CDR1 is MNHEY and CDR2 is SVGEGT in the germline V gene. The CDR3 totals 13 residues. CDR3 bases: TGTGCCAGCAGTTACGGGGGGAATCAGCCCCAGTATTTT. Amino acids: CASSYGGNQPQYF.

This clonotype has a handful of counts. This sequence joins TRBV9 and TRBJ2-7, with D unclear. The DNA matches TRBJ2-5 better at its end, which makes the J call doubtful. The germline V gene has CDR1 SGDLS and CDR2 YYNGEE. The CDR3 consists of 14 residues. CDR3 in DNA: TGTGCCAGCAGCGTAAAGACTGGTCTGGAGACCCAGTACTTC. Its protein is CASSVKTGLETQYF.

This clonotype was counted between two and nine times. V usage is TRBV3-1 and J usage is TRBJ2-7; maybe TRBD1 (6 bases). With 1 base removed from V and 7 bases from J, the gap between germline ends came to 14 bases. Germline V gene lookup returns CDR1 LGHDT and CDR2 YNNKEL (reference sequence). The CDR3 is made up of 14 amino acids. The CDR3 coding sequence is TGTGCCAGCAGCCAAGCCGGACAGTCCGGGGAGCAGTACTTC. This codes for CASSQAGQSGEQYF.

The chain employs TRBV21-1 and TRBJ1-2; the tabulated D call, TRBD1, remains unverified against the DNA. TRBV21-1 is a pseudogene. The CDR3 has 16 amino acids. CDR3 bases: TGTGCCAGCAGCGGACAGGGGGCTTCAGGGAACTATGGCTACACCTTC. Protein: CASSGQGASGNYGYTF.

The V and J genes are TRBV29-1 and TRBJ2-1; 11 nucleotides line up with TRBD2. This CDR3 is built from 15 residues. With 3 bases clipped from V and 4 bases from J, the junction kept 5 bases outside the gene matches. CDR1 and CDR2 (germline): SQVTM, ANQGSEA. The CDR3 loop reads CSVEGLADVYNEQFF. The CDR3 DNA reads as TGCAGCGTTGAGGGACTAGCGGACGTTTACAATGAGCAGTTCTTC.

The rearrangement uses TRBV28 and TRBJ2-7, with 9 bases that match TRBD2. CDR1 and CDR2 (germline): MDHEN, SYDVKM. V shed 7 bases, J shed 2 bases, and the junction held 6 bases outside the gene matches. CDR3 length equals 14 residues. CDR3 DNA sequence: TGTGCCAGCAAGACTAGCGGAGACACCTACGAGCAGTACTTC. Translation: CASKTSGDTYEQYF.

The J gene is TRBJ2-1, the V gene TRBV24-1; 9 bases match TRBD1. The germline V gene has CDR1 KGHDR and CDR2 SFDVKD. Trimming at V came to 4 bases and at J to 4 bases, leaving 7 bases not matched to a gene. This CDR3 region has 16 residues. The CDR3 DNA reads TGTGCCACCAGTGACCCTCGGGACAGGGATTACAATGAGCAGTTCTTC. Translating it yields CATSDPRDRDYNEQFF.

This clonotype has a handful of counts. The chain is built from TRBV29-1 and TRBJ2-5, with 10 bases lining up with TRBD1. The CDR3 covers 12 residues. Germline CDR1 is SQVTM and CDR2 is ANQGSEA. V lost 6 bases, J lost 3 bases, and 1 base stayed unmatched. In DNA, the CDR3 is TGCAGCGTCGGGACAGGGGAAGAGACCCAGTACTTC. As protein: CSVGTGEETQYF.

This chain connects TRBV29-1 to TRBJ1-1; D ambiguous. The CDR3 covers 12 residues. V was trimmed by 4 bases and J by 0 bases, leaving 6 bases between them. CDR1 is SQVTM and CDR2 is ANQGSEA in the germline V gene. CDR3 loop: CSVALMNTEAFF. Here the CDR3 DNA reads TGCAGCGTTGCACTGATGAACACTGAAGCTTTCTTT.

Points on this clonotype: At one of its ends the junction is not consistent with the germline gene, which may arise from a read error. CDR3 in DNA: TGTGCCAGCAGCCTCAGATTAGCGGGAGGCTCAGATAGGCAGTATTTT. The encoded protein is CASSLRLAGGSDRQYF. This chain connects TRBV7-2 to TRBJ2-3; 10 positions agree with TRBD2. The CDR3 spans 16 residues. Germline V gives CDR1 SGHTA, CDR2 FQGNSA.

This clonotype was picked up many times. The rearrangement uses TRBV29-1 and TRBJ2-4, with a weak D call TRBD1 (5 bases). Germline assignment: CDR1 SQVTM and CDR2 ANQGSEA. V was pared by 5 bases and J by 9 bases, with 17 bases between. The CDR3 consists of 13 residues. CDR3 nucleotides: TGCAGCGTTACGATGGCAGGGTTGGGCATTCAGTACTTC. It translates to CSVTMAGLGIQYF. Based on the CDR3 plus reference TRBV29-1 and TRBJ2-4, the full variable domain is SAVISQKPSRDICQRGTSLTIQCQVDSQVTMMFWYRQQPGQSLTLIATANQGSEATYESGFVIDKFPISRPNLTFSTLTVSNMSPEDSSIYLCSVTMAGLGIQYFGAGTRLSVL.

The sample holds one count of this clonotype. The chain recombines TRBV7-2 with TRBJ2-1; 8 nucleotides align to TRBD2. The CDR3 has 17 residues. Germline trimming cut 6 bases from V and 4 bases from J; bases unmatched to any gene: 14. From germline, CDR1 is SGHTA and CDR2 FQGNSA. The CDR3 region is CASSSIGGGRYYNEQFF. CDR3 in DNA: TGTGCCAGCAGTTCTATTGGGGGCGGGAGGTATTACAATGAGCAGTTCTTC.

J is TRBJ2-3 and V is TRBV7-9; tentative D call: TRBD2 (5 bases). V was shortened by 10 bases and J by 4 bases, with 15 bases between the two germline ends. Germline values: CDR1 SEHNR, CDR2 FQNEAQ (reference sequence). The CDR3 runs to 13 residues. The CDR3: CATGVEVPDTQYF. CDR3 bases: TGTGCCACTGGTGTGGAGGTCCCAGATACGCAGTATTTT. Full variable domain (remainder filled in from reference TRBV7-9 and TRBJ2-3): DTGVSQNPRHKITKRGQNVTFRCDPISEHNRLYWYRQTLGQGPEFLTYFQNEAQLEKSRLLSDRFSAERPKGSFSTLEIQRTEQGDSAMYLCATGVEVPDTQYFGPGTRLTVL.

The V gene is TRBV4-2, the J gene TRBJ2-4, with 7 bases that match TRBD1. Germline-derived CDR1 and CDR2 are LGHNA and YNFKEQ. This CDR3 is built from 17 residues. Losses at the gene ends were 0 bases for V and 2 bases for J; bases not matched to a gene: 7. This CDR3 is CASSQEGTGESKNIQYF. CDR3 sequence (DNA): TGTGCCAGCAGCCAAGAAGGCACAGGGGAATCCAAAAACATTCAGTACTTC.